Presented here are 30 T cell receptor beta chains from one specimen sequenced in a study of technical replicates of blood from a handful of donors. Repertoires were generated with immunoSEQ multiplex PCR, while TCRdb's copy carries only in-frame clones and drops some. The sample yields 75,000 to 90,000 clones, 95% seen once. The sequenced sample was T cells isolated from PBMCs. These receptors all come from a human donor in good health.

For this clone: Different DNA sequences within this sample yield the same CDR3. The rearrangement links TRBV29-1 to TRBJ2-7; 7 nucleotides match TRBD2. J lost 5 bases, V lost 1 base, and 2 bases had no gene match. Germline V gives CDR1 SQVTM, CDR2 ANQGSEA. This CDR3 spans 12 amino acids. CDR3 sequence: CSVEGLANEQYF. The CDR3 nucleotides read TGCAGCGTTGAAGGACTAGCTAACGAGCAGTACTTC.

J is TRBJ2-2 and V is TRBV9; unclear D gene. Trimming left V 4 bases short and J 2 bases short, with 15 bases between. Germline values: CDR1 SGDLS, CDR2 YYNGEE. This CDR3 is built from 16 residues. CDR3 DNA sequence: TGTGCCAGCAGCTTTTCCCCAGACATAAACACCGGGGAGCTGTTTTTT. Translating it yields CASSFSPDINTGELFF. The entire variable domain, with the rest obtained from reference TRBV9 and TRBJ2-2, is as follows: DSGVTQTPKHLITATGQRVTLRCSPRSGDLSVYWYQQSLDQGLQFLIQYYNGEERAKGNILERFSAQQFPDLHSELNLSSLELGDSALYFCASSFSPDINTGELFFGEGSRLTVL.

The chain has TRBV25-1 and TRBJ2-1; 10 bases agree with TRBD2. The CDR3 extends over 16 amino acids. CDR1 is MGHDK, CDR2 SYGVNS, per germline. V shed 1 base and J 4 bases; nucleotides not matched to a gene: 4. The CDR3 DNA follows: TGTGCCAGCAGTGAATTGGGGACTAGCGCTTACAATGAGCAGTTCTTC. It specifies CASSELGTSAYNEQFF.

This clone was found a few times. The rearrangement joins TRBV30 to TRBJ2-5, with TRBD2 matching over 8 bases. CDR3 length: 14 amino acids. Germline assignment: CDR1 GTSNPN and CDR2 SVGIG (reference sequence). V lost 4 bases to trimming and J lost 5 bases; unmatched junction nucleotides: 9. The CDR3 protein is CAWKPLAGSETQYF. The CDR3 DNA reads TGTGCCTGGAAACCCTTAGCGGGATCTGAGACCCAGTACTTC.

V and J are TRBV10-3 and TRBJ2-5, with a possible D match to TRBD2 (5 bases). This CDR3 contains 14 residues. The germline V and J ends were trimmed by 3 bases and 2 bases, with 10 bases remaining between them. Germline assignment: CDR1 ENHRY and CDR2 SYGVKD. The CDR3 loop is CAISDGLSQETQYF. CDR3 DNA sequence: TGTGCCATCAGTGACGGACTGTCACAAGAGACCCAGTACTTC.

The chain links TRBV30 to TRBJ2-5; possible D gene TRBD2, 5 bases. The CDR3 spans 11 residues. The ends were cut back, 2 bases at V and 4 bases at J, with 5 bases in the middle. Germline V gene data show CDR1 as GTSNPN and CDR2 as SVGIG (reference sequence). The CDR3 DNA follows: TGTGCCTGGAGTAGCGGAGAGACCCAGTACTTC. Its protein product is CAWSSGETQYF.

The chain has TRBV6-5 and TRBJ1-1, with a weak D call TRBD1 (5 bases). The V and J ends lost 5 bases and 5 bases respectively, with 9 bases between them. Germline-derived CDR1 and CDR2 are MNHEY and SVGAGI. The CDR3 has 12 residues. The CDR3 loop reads CASSPTATEAFF. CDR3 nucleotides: TGTGCCAGCAGTCCGACAGCTACTGAAGCTTTCTTT.

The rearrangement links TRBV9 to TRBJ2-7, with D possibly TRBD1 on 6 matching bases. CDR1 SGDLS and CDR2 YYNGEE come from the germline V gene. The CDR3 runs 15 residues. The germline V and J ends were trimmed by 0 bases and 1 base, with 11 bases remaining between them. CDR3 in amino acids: CASSVDTQGSYEQYF. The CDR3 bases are TGTGCCAGCAGCGTAGATACCCAGGGGTCCTACGAGCAGTACTTC. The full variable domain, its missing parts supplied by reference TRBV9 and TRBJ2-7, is DSGVTQTPKHLITATGQRVTLRCSPRSGDLSVYWYQQSLDQGLQFLIQYYNGEERAKGNILERFSAQQFPDLHSELNLSSLELGDSALYFCASSVDTQGSYEQYFGPGTRLTVT.

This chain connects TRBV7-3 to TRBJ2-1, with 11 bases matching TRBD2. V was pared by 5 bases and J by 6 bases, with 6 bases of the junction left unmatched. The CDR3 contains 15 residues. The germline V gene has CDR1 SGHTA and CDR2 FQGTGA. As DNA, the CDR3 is TGTGCCAGCAGCCAAAGACTAGCGGGGACCAATGAGCAGTTCTTC. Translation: CASSQRLAGTNEQFF.

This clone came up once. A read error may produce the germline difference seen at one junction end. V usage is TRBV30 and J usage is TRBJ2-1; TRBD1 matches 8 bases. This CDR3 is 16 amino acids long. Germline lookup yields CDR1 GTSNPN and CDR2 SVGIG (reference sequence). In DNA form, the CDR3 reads TGTGCCCGGAGTCTCAATCAGGGGGCTGTATACAATGAGCAGTTCTTC. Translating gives CARSLNQGAVYNEQFF.

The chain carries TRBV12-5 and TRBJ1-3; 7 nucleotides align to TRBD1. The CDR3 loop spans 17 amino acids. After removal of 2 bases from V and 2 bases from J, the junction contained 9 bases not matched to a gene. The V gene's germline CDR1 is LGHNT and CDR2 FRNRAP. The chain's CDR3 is CASGLNRQGWTGNTIYF. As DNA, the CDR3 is TGTGCTAGTGGTTTGAATAGACAGGGTTGGACTGGAAACACCATATATTTT.

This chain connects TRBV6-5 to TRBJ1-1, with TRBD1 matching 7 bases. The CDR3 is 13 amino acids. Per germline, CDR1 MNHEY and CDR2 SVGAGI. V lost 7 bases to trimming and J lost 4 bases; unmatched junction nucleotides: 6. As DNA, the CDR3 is TGTGCCAGCACCCTAACAGGGGCCACTGAAGCTTTCTTT. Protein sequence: CASTLTGATEAFF.

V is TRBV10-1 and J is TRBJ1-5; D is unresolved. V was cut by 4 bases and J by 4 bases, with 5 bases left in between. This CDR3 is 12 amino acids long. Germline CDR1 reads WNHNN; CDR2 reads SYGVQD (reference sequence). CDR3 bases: TGCGCCAGCAGTGCGGGGAATCAGCCCCAGCATTTT. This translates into CASSAGNQPQHF.

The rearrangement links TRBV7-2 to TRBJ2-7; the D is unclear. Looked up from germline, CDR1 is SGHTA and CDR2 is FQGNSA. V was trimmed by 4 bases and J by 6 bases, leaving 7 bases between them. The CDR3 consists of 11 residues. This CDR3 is CASSSPFEQYF. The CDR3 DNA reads TGTGCCAGCAGCTCCCCCTTCGAGCAGTACTTC.

The CDR3 region is CSAPGLEETQYF. As DNA, the CDR3 is TGCAGCGCCCCGGGACTTGAAGAGACCCAGTACTTC. V is TRBV29-1 and J is TRBJ2-5; possible D gene TRBD2, 6 bases. The V gene lost 7 bases and the J gene lost 3 bases, with 12 bases spanning the gap. Germline CDR1 and CDR2: SQVTM and ANQGSEA. CDR3 length: 12 residues.

The CDR3 DNA follows: TGTGCCAGCAGCCCGGGACTCTACAATGAGCAGTTCTTC. It yields the protein CASSPGLYNEQFF. This sequence joins TRBV11-2 and TRBJ2-1, with D perhaps TRBD2 (6 bases). Looked up from germline, CDR1 is SGHAT and CDR2 is FQNNGV. CDR3 length: 13 residues. The ends were cut back, 5 bases at V and 3 bases at J, with 8 bases in the middle.

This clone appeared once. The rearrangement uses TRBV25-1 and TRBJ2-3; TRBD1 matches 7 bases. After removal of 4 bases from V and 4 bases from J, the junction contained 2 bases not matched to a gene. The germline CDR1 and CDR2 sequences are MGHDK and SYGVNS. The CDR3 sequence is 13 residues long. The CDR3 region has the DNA TGTGCCAGCAGTGTACAGGGGTCAGATACGCAGTATTTT. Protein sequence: CASSVQGSDTQYF.

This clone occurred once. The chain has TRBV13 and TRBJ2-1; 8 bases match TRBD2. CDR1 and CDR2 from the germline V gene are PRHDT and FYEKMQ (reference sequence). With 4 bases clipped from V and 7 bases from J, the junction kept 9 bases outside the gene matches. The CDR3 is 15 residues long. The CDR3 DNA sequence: TGTGCCAGCAGCTCGGGACTAGAGTCGGCTAATGAGCAGTTCTTC. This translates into CASSSGLESANEQFF.

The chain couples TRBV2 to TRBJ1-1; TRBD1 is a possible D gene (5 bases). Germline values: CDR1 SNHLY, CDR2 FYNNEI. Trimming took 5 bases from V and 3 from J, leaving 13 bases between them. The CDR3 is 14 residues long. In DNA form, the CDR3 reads TGTGCCAGCAGTAGACAGTGGTCAGACACTGAAGCTTTCTTT. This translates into CASSRQWSDTEAFF. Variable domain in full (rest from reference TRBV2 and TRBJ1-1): EPEVTQTPSHQVTQMGQEVILRCVPISNHLYFYWYRQILGQKVEFLVSFYNNEISEKSEIFDDQFSVERPDGSNFTLKIRSTKLEDSAMYFCASSRQWSDTEAFFGQGTRLTVV.

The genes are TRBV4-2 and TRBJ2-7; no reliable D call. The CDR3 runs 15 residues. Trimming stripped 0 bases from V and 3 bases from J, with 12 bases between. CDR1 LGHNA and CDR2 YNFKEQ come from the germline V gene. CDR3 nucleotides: TGTGCCAGCAGCCAAGATGCCCAGGCAGGCTACGAGCAGTACTTC. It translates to CASSQDAQAGYEQYF.

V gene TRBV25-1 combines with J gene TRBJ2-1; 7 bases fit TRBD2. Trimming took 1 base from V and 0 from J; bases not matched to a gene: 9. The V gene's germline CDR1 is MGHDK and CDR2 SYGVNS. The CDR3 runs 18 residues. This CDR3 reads CASSELAGSISSYNEQFF. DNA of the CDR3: TGTGCCAGCAGTGAATTAGCGGGCTCTATCTCCTCCTACAATGAGCAGTTCTTC.

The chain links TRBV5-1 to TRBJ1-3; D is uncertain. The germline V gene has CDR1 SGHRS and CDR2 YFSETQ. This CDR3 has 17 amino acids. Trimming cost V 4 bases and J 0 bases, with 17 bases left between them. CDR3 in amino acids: CASSLNPSLSSGNTIYF. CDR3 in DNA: TGCGCCAGCAGCCTGAACCCTTCGCTCAGCTCTGGAAACACCATATATTTT.

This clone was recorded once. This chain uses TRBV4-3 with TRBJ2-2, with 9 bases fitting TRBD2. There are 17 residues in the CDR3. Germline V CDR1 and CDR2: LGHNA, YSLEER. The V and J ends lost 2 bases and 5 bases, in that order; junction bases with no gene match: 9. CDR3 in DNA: TGCGCCAGCAGCCAACCCGCGGGACTAGCTGTAACCGGGGAGCTGTTTTTT. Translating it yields CASSQPAGLAVTGELFF.

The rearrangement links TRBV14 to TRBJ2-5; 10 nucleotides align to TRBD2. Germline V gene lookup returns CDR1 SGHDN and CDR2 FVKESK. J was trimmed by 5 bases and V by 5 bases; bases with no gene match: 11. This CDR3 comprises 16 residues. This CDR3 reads CASSTLAGLLSETQYF. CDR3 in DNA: TGTGCCAGCAGCACACTAGCGGGACTACTTTCGGAGACCCAGTACTTC.

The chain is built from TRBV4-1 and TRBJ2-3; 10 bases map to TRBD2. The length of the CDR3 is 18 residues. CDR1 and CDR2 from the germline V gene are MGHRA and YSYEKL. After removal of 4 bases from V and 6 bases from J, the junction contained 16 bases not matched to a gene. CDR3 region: CASSPILAGTGLVDTQYF. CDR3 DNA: TGCGCCAGCAGCCCGATACTAGCGGGAACCGGGTTGGTCGATACGCAGTATTTT.

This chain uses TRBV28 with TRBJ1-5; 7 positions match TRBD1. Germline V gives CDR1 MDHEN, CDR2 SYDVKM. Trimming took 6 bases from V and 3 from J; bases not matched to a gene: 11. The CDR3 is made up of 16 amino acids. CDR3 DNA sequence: TGTGCCAGCAGCAGCCGACAGGGAGAGGACAATCAGCCCCAGCATTTT. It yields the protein CASSSRQGEDNQPQHF. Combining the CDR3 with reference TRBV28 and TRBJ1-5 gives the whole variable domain DVKVTQSSRYLVKRTGEKVFLECVQDMDHENMFWYRQDPGLGLRLIYFSYDVKMKEKGDIPEGYSVSREKKERFSLILESASTNQTSMYLCASSSRQGEDNQPQHFGDGTRLSIL.

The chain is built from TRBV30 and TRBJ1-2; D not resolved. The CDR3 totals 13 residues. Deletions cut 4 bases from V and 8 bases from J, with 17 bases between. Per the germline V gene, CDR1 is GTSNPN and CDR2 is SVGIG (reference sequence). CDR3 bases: TGTGCCTGGACCACCTCGGGAGCGAGAGGCTACACCTTC. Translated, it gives CAWTTSGARGYTF.

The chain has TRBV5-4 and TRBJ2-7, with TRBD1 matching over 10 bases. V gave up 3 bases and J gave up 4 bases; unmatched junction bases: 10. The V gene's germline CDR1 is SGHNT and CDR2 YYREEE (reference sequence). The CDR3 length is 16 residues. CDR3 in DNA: TGTGCCAGCAGCTCGCCCGGGACAGGGGTGGGATACGAGCAGTACTTC. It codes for CASSSPGTGVGYEQYF.

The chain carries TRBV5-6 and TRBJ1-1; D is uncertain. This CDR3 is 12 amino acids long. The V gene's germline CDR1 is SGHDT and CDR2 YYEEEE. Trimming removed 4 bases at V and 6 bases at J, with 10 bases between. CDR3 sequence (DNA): TGTGCCAGCAGCCCCGTTATTGCTGAAGCTTTCTTT. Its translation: CASSPVIAEAFF.

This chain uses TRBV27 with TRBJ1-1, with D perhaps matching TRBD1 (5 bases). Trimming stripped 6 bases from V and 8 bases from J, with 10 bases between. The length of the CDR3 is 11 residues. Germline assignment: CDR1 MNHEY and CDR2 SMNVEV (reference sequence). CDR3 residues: CASRVQAEAFF. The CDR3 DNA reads TGTGCCAGCAGGGTACAGGCAGAAGCTTTCTTT.